These 25 T cell receptor beta chains share one sample of origin, sequenced in a study of PD-1 blockade in classical Hodgkin lymphoma. Sequenced by immunoSEQ multiplex PCR; TCRdb stores in-frame clones only, minus some. Of over 11,000 clones detected, 60% to 80% appear once; the ten largest clones hold 25%. Autologous stem cell transplantation was followed by relapse in every patient, and brentuximab vedotin exposure varied. Sample: peripheral blood mononuclear cells (PBMCs), taken before the second cycle of nivolumab. These receptors came from a human donor with classical Hodgkin lymphoma.

With respect to this clone: A read error may produce the germline difference seen at one junction end. The chain combines TRBV2 with TRBJ1-6; 10 nucleotides agree with TRBD1. The CDR3 covers 15 residues. Per the germline V gene, CDR1 is SNHLY and CDR2 is FYNNEI. The CDR3 reads CASGERDRGRSPLHF. As DNA, the CDR3 is TGTGCCAGCGGTGAACGGGACAGGGGTCGCTCACCCCTCCACTTT.

This clone was found once. V usage is TRBV5-1 and J usage is TRBJ2-5; D might be TRBD2 (6 bases). CDR3 size: 14 residues. Trimming left V 1 base short and J 5 bases short, with 12 bases between. Germline assignment: CDR1 SGHRS and CDR2 YFSETQ. This chain's CDR3 is CASSLTLASETQYF. The CDR3 DNA follows: TGCGCCAGCAGCTTGACGCTAGCGTCGGAGACCCAGTACTTC.

This clone has just a few counts. The V and J genes are TRBV5-6 and TRBJ2-7, with TRBD1 matching 7 bases. This CDR3 region has 15 residues. The germline CDR1 and CDR2 sequences are SGHDT and YYEEEE. V shed 0 bases and J 3 bases; nucleotides not matched to a gene: 6. The CDR3 bases are TGTGCCAGCAGCTTGGTTGGGACAGCCCGCTACGAGCAGTACTTC. Translation gives CASSLVGTARYEQYF.

The chain joins TRBV6-6 to TRBJ2-7; maybe TRBD2 (5 bases). The CDR3 extends over 15 amino acids. V gave up 0 bases and J gave up 3 bases, with 12 bases separating them. Germline assignment: CDR1 MNHNY and CDR2 SVGAGI (reference sequence). CDR3 nucleotides: TGTGCCAGCAGTTACTCGGCTAGCAGCCTCTACGAGCAGTACTTC. It is translated as CASSYSASSLYEQYF.

J is TRBJ2-3 and V is TRBV7-3; D gene ambiguous. The CDR3 is made up of 14 amino acids. Germline V gives CDR1 SGHTA, CDR2 FQGTGA. Trimming removed 2 bases from V and 1 base from J, with 7 bases in between. CDR3 in amino acids: CASSLGSRTDTQYF. The DNA for the CDR3 is TGTGCCAGCAGCTTAGGATCCCGCACAGATACGCAGTATTTT.

This chain joins TRBV18 and TRBJ2-3; TRBD1 aligns across 7 bases. The CDR3 runs 15 residues. V dropped 3 bases and J dropped 6; count of bases not matched to a gene: 9. Germline CDR1 KGHSH, CDR2 LQKENI. The CDR3 loop reads CASSPLVSRGDTQYF. In nucleotides, the CDR3 is TGTGCCAGCTCACCCCTGGTTTCCAGGGGGGATACGCAGTATTTT.

In its sample, this clone ranks as large. This chain uses TRBV27 with TRBJ2-7; D tentatively fits TRBD1 or TRBD2 (5 bases each). V gave up 2 bases and J gave up 2 bases, with 13 bases separating them. The CDR3 spans 15 residues. Germline V gene lookup returns CDR1 MNHEY and CDR2 SMNVEV (reference sequence). The DNA of the CDR3 is TGTGCCAGCAGTTTACTTTCAGGGACCCCCTACGAGCAGTACTTC. Amino acids: CASSLLSGTPYEQYF.

The chain has TRBV7-2 and TRBJ2-3, with 8 bases lining up with TRBD2. CDR3 length equals 15 residues. The V gene end was trimmed by 2 bases and the J gene end by 2 bases; junction bases not matched to a gene: 3. CDR1 is SGHTA, CDR2 FQGNSA, per germline. The CDR3 sequence is CASSLQLAATDTQYF. The DNA of the CDR3 is TGTGCCAGCAGCTTACAACTAGCGGCCACAGATACGCAGTATTTT.

The chain employs TRBV5-4 and TRBJ1-3; weak D call: TRBD1 (5 bases). This CDR3 comprises 15 residues. V lost 0 bases to trimming and J lost 0 bases, with 7 bases between them. Germline-derived CDR1 and CDR2 are SGHNT and YYREEE (reference sequence). The CDR3 DNA reads TGTGCCAGCAGCTTGGACAGGAGCTCTGGAAACACCATATATTTT. Its translation: CASSLDRSSGNTIYF.

The chain recombines TRBV5-1 with TRBJ2-3; 8 nucleotides line up with TRBD1. The V segment lost 0 bases and the J segment 2 bases; nucleotides outside the gene matches: 2. The germline V gene has CDR1 SGHRS and CDR2 YFSETQ. The CDR3 sequence is 15 residues long. The CDR3 protein is CASSLEGQDTDTQYF. The CDR3 nucleotides are TGCGCCAGCAGCTTGGAGGGACAGGACACAGATACGCAGTATTTT.

The V call is TRBV19, the J call TRBJ2-3; D perhaps matches TRBD1 (5 bases). The CDR3 has 15 residues. Germline values: CDR1 LNHDA, CDR2 SQIVND (reference sequence). V gave up 8 bases and J gave up 1 base, with 16 bases separating them. The CDR3 sequence: CASGRTGLGTDTQYF. The CDR3 DNA is TGTGCCAGTGGTCGAACAGGTCTGGGCACAGATACGCAGTATTTT.

The V call is TRBV4-3, the J call TRBJ1-5, with D uncertain. Per the germline V gene, CDR1 is LGHNA and CDR2 is YSLEER. V gave up 0 bases and J gave up 6 bases, with 12 bases separating them. The CDR3 sequence is 15 residues long. The CDR3 DNA reads as TGCGCCAGCAGCCAAGATTGGGAGTTGGGTCAGCCCCAGCATTTT. Translation gives CASSQDWELGQPQHF.

About this clone: A read error may account for a junction end that differs from germline. This chain connects TRBV4-3 to TRBJ1-2; maybe TRBD1 (5 bases). The CDR3 totals 13 residues. The germline V gene has CDR1 LGHNA and CDR2 YSLEER. CDR3 nucleotides: TGCGCCAGCGGGGACGTATCCCGCCTCCGGCTCGCCTTC. It specifies CASGDVSRLRLAF.

A few counts support this clone. The chain couples TRBV5-1 to TRBJ1-6; D is unclear. This CDR3 has 12 amino acids. Germline V gives CDR1 SGHRS, CDR2 YFSETQ. The V end was cut by 0 bases, the J end by 12 bases, with 7 bases between. The CDR3 is CASSLAGEPLHF. CDR3 DNA: TGCGCCAGCAGCTTGGCTGGGGAACCCCTCCACTTT.

The chain carries TRBV7-9 and TRBJ2-7; 7 nucleotides agree with TRBD1. Unmatched junction bases numbered 10, after V lost 0 bases and J lost 2 bases. The CDR3 spans 17 residues. CDR1 is SEHNR, CDR2 FQNEAQ, per germline (reference sequence). In DNA form, the CDR3 reads TGTGCCAGCAGCTTAGCAACTGGGACAGAATATACCTACGAGCAGTACTTC. This sequence encodes CASSLATGTEYTYEQYF.

The chain links TRBV9 to TRBJ1-2, with D uncertain. The CDR3 extends over 12 amino acids. Germline V gives CDR1 SGDLS, CDR2 YYNGEE. Deletions cut 3 bases from V and 4 bases from J, with 7 bases between. CDR3 loop: CASSEAGYGYTF. CDR3 coding DNA: TGTGCCAGCAGCGAGGCTGGCTATGGCTACACCTTC.

The rearrangement joins TRBV2 to TRBJ2-1, with D maybe TRBD2 (6 bases). The CDR3 has 14 residues. Trimming removed 5 bases from V and 10 bases from J, with 18 bases in between. Germline V gene lookup returns CDR1 SNHLY and CDR2 FYNNEI. CDR3: CASSPRTTSGEQFF. As DNA, the CDR3 is TGTGCCAGCAGTCCGCGGACTACCTCTGGCGAGCAGTTCTTC. Together with reference TRBV2 and TRBJ2-1, the CDR3 gives the full variable domain: EPEVTQTPSHQVTQMGQEVILRCVPISNHLYFYWYRQILGQKVEFLVSFYNNEISEKSEIFDDQFSVERPDGSNFTLKIRSTKLEDSAMYFCASSPRTTSGEQFFGPGTRLTVL.

The V call is TRBV9, the J call TRBJ1-2; D remains unclear. Germline values: CDR1 SGDLS, CDR2 YYNGEE. Trimming removed 0 bases from V and 4 bases from J, with 10 bases in between. This CDR3 is 14 amino acids long. This CDR3 reads CASSVGGTTYGYTF. As DNA, the CDR3 is TGTGCCAGCAGCGTAGGGGGAACCACCTATGGCTACACCTTC.

The chain combines TRBV4-3 with TRBJ2-6; 10 bases map to TRBD2. The CDR3 runs to 18 residues. Germline V gene lookup returns CDR1 LGHNA and CDR2 YSLEER. J gave up 1 base and V 0 bases, and 3 bases lay outside the gene matches. CDR3 bases: TGCGCCAGCAGCCAAGATCCTAGCGGGGGATCTGGGGCCAACGTCCTGACTTTC. It encodes CASSQDPSGGSGANVLTF.

This clone appeared once. The CDR3 protein is CASSYLQGGTEAFF. The CDR3 DNA reads TGCGCCAGCAGCTATTTACAGGGCGGCACTGAAGCTTTCTTT. The rearrangement joins TRBV5-1 to TRBJ1-1, with a possible D match to TRBD1 (6 bases). Trimming cost V 3 bases and J 4 bases, with 13 bases left between them. The CDR3 length is 14 residues. Germline CDR1 and CDR2: SGHRS and YFSETQ.

This sequence joins TRBV7-2 and TRBJ1-1; D is undetermined. The germline V and J ends were trimmed by 1 base and 0 bases, with 9 bases remaining between them. The CDR3 contains 15 residues. Germline V gives CDR1 SGHTA, CDR2 FQGNSA. CDR3 protein: CASSLVGSVNTEAFF. CDR3 DNA: TGTGCCAGCAGCTTAGTGGGTTCAGTGAACACTGAAGCTTTCTTT. The variable domain in full, completed from reference TRBV7-2 and TRBJ1-1, reads GAGVSQSPSNKVTEKGKDVELRCDPISGHTALYWYRQSLGQGLEFLIYFQGNSAPDKSGLPSDRFSAERTGGSVSTLTIQRTQQEDSAVYLCASSLVGSVNTEAFFGQGTRLTVV.

The CDR3 sequence: CASSEGTKNTEAFF. The CDR3 DNA sequence: TGCGCCAGCAGCGAAGGAACAAAGAACACTGAAGCTTTCTTT. The rearrangement joins TRBV5-1 to TRBJ1-1, with D uncertain. The length of the CDR3 is 14 residues. Trimming left V 4 bases short and J 1 base short, with 11 bases between. CDR1 and CDR2 from the germline V gene are SGHRS and YFSETQ. The complete variable domain, with remaining parts taken from reference TRBV5-1 and TRBJ1-1, reads KAGVTQTPRYLIKTRGQQVTLSCSPISGHRSVSWYQQTPGQGLQFLFEYFSETQRNKGNFPGRFSGRQFSNSRSEMNVSTLELGDSALYLCASSEGTKNTEAFFGQGTRLTVV.

The rearrangement uses TRBV7-2 and TRBJ2-6; TRBD1 aligns across 8 bases. Germline values: CDR1 SGHTA, CDR2 FQGNSA. The CDR3 extends over 15 amino acids. The ends lost 4 bases at V and 2 bases at J; junction bases unmatched: 1. The DNA of the CDR3 is TGTGCCAGCAGCTGGACAGGGCCTGGGGCCAACGTCCTGACTTTC. Protein product: CASSWTGPGANVLTF.

This chain connects TRBV7-2 to TRBJ1-6, with D unclear. Between the trimmed V and J ends, which lost 3 bases and 0 bases, there was a span of 12 bases. Germline V lookup: CDR1 SGHTA, CDR2 FQGNSA. CDR3 length equals 17 residues. The CDR3 protein is CASSFGSFSSYNSPLHF. CDR3 coding DNA: TGTGCCAGCAGCTTTGGCAGCTTTAGCTCCTATAATTCACCCCTCCACTTT.

V and J are TRBV5-4 and TRBJ2-1; 14 nucleotides align to TRBD2. The germline gives CDR1 SGHNT, CDR2 YYREEE (reference sequence). V was pared by 7 bases and J by 5 bases, with 5 bases of the junction left unmatched. The CDR3 has 15 amino acids. CDR3 in amino acids: CASARLAGGNNEQFF. The CDR3 DNA sequence: TGTGCCAGCGCCCGACTAGCGGGGGGGAACAATGAGCAGTTCTTC.